This T cell receptor beta chain was captured by sequencing in a study of cytomegalovirus exposure and HLA in healthy donors. Study-level points and caveats: Versus the approximately 700-donor mean, an Asian-associated ancestry cluster reportedly showed fewer N-insertions in a later analysis. Sequencing had likely introduced a cluster of highly shared sequence variants as an artifact.

The PCR contained 60 Vbeta and 13 Jbeta primers. Some clones are missing from TCRdb's copy, which holds only in-frame ones; the method was immunoSEQ multiplex PCR. Found here are 200,000 to 250,000 clones, 80% to 90% of them singletons; the top ten hold approximately 2.8%. Comment on this clone: Antigen: not known.

Germline CDR1 LGHNA, CDR2 YSLEER. Trimming stripped 1 base from V and 0 bases from J, with 16 bases between. The CDR3 contains 18 residues. Source material: PBMCs. The receptor was derived from a man aged 25 to 45 in good health and CMV-seronegative. The J gene is TRBJ2-1, the V gene TRBV4-3, with D maybe TRBD2 (6 bases). CDR3 loop: CASSQVRLGFSSYNEQFF. As DNA, the CDR3 is TGCGCCAGCAGCCAAGTGCGACTAGGATTTAGCTCCTACAATGAGCAGTTCTTC.